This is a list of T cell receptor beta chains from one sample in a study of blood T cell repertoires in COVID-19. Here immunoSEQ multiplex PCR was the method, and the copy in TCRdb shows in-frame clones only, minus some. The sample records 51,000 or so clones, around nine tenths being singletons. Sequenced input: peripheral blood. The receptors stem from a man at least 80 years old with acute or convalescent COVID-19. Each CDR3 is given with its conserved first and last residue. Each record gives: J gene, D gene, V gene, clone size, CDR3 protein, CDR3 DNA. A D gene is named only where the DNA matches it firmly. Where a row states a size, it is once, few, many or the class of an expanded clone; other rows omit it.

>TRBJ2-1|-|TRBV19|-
CASSFRVPGLGMSSYNEQFF
TGTGCCAGTAGTTTCAGAGTCCCGGGACTGGGTATGAGCTCCTACAATGAGCAGTTCTTC
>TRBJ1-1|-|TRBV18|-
CASSPSGLKNTEAFF
TGTGCCAGCTCACCATCGGGACTTAAGAACACTGAAGCTTTCTTT
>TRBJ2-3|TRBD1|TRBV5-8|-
CASSRGTGAEDTQYF
TGTGCCAGCAGTCGCGGGACAGGGGCCGAAGATACGCAGTATTTT
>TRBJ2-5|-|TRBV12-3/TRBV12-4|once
CASSFRTSSPHF
TGTGCCAGCAGTTTTAGGACTTCCTCCCCGCACTTC
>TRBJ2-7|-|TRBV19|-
CASSITGEVTYEQYF
TGTGCCAGTAGTATAACAGGGGAGGTAACGTACGAGCAGTACTTC
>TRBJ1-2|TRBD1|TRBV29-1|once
CSVWVRGFHGYTF
TGCAGCGTTTGGGTCAGGGGGTTTCATGGCTACACCTTC
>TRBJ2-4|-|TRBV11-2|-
CASRPVGKNIQYF
TGTGCCAGCAGACCGGTCGGCAAAAACATTCAGTACTTC
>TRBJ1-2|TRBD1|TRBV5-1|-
CASSLYGTGSGYTF
TGCGCCAGCAGCCTGTACGGGACAGGGAGTGGCTACACCTTC
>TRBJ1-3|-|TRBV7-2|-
CASSLAPPGPSGNTIYF
TGTGCCAGCAGCTTAGCGCCCCCTGGGCCCTCTGGAAACACCATATATTTT
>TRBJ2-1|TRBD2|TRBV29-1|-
CSVASGRDEQFF
TGCAGCGTGGCTAGCGGGCGCGATGAGCAGTTCTTC
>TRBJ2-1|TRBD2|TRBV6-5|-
CASSPKVAGTNEQFF
TGTGCCAGCAGTCCTAAGGTAGCGGGGACCAATGAGCAGTTCTTC
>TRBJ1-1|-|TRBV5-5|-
CASSPSRRENTEAFF
TGTGCCAGCAGCCCTTCGCGGAGGGAGAACACTGAAGCTTTCTTT
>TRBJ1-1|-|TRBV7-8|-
CASSLNSGVMNTEAFF
TGTGCCAGCAGCTTAAACTCAGGGGTCATGAACACTGAAGCTTTCTTT
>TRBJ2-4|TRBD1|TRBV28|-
CASRGTGWSKNIQYF
TGTGCCAGCAGGGGGACAGGGTGGTCCAAAAACATTCAGTACTTC
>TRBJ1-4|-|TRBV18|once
CASSPQTRNEKLFF
TGTGCCAGCTCACCACAGACAAGAAATGAAAAACTGTTTTTT
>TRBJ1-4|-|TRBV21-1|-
CASSKSSGARGPLHGNEKLFF
TGTGCCAGCAGCAAATCCTCAGGGGCCAGGGGGCCCCTACACGGGAATGAAAAACTGTTTTTT
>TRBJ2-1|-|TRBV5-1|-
CASSPSTTLDEQFF
TGCGCCAGCAGCCCGTCTACCACTTTGGATGAGCAGTTCTTC
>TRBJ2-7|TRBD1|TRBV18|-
CASSPGTGDHEQYF
TGTGCCAGCTCACCAGGGACAGGGGACCACGAGCAGTACTTC
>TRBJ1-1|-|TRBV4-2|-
CASSQDPDRTEAFF
TGTGCCAGCAGCCAAGACCCGGACAGAACTGAAGCTTTCTTT
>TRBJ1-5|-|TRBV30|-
CAWSVQNNQPQHF
TGTGCCTGGAGTGTACAAAACAATCAGCCCCAGCATTTT
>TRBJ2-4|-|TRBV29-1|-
CSVAPGPKNIQYF
TGCAGCGTTGCCCCTGGGCCCAAAAACATTCAGTACTTC
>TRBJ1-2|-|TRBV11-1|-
CASSSNSGPSNYGYTF
TGTGCCAGCAGCTCGAACTCAGGGCCCTCTAACTATGGCTACACCTTC
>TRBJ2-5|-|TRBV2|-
CASRTMTTQETQYF
TGTGCCAGCAGGACAATGACTACACAAGAGACCCAGTACTTC
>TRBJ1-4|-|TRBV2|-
CASITGRGEKLFF
TGTGCCAGCATAACTGGGCGTGGTGAAAAACTGTTTTTT
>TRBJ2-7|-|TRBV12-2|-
CASASPVF
TGTGCAAGCGCCTCTCCGGTCTTC
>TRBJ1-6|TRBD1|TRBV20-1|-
CSASKPGQGISSYNSPLHF
TGCAGTGCTAGTAAGCCGGGACAGGGGATAAGCTCCTATAATTCACCCCTCCACTTT
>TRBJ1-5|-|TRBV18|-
CASSLDRNQPQHF
TGTGCCAGCTCACTTGACAGGAATCAGCCCCAGCATTTT
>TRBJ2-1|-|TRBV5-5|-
CASSLEGGSSYNEQFF
TGTGCCAGCAGCTTAGAGGGAGGAAGCTCCTACAATGAGCAGTTCTTC
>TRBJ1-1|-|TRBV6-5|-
CASRRAVGTEAFF
TGTGCCAGCAGGAGGGCAGTGGGCACTGAAGCTTTCTTT
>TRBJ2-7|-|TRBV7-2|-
CASSLDSGTLSYEQYF
TGTGCCAGCAGCTTAGATTCCGGGACTTTATCCTACGAGCAGTACTTC
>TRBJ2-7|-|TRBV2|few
CASGGTAYEQYF
TGTGCCAGCGGCGGGACAGCCTACGAGCAGTACTTC
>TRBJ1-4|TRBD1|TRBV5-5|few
CASSLAGTGVSNEKLFF
TGTGCCAGCAGCTTGGCCGGGACAGGGGTTTCTAATGAAAAACTGTTTTTT
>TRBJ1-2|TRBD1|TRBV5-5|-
CASSPGQVNYGYTF
TGTGCCAGCAGCCCGGGACAGGTCAACTATGGCTACACCTTC
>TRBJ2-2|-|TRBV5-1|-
CASSPRQDTGELFF
TGCGCCAGCAGCCCACGACAGGATACCGGGGAGCTGTTTTTT
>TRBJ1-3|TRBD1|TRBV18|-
CASSPQGQTLSGNTIYF
TGTGCCAGCTCACCACAGGGACAGACCCTCTCTGGAAACACCATATATTTT
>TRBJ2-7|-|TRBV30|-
CAWSEAYEQYF
TGTGCCTGGAGTGAAGCTTACGAGCAGTACTTC
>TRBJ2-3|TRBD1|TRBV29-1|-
CSVESLGTVSTDTQYF
TGCAGCGTTGAATCCCTAGGGACAGTTAGCACAGATACGCAGTATTTT
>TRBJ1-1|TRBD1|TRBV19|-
CASSIRTGGLNTEAFF
TGTGCCAGTAGTATACGCACAGGGGGACTGAACACTGAAGCTTTCTTT
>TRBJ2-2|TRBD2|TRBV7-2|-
CASSSGTSGRTGELFF
TGTGCCAGCAGCTCCGGGACTAGCGGGCGCACCGGGGAGCTGTTTTTT
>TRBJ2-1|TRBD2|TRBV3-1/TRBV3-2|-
CASSHPTSGGPPQQFF
TGTGCCAGCAGCCATCCTACTAGCGGGGGGCCGCCTCAGCAGTTCTTC